Many counts were recorded for the clone carrying this TCR beta chain. Germline CDR1 reads LNHDA; CDR2 reads SQIVND (reference sequence). This CDR3 region has 13 residues. V lost 6 bases, J lost 4 bases, and 10 bases lay in between. This entry belongs to a study of T cells in Graves' hyperthyroidism and ophthalmopathy. Template material for amplifying TCR beta CDR3 regions consisted of RNA transcripts. When the TCR CDR3 underwent first-round RT-PCR, the HTBI primer set was used. TCRdb re-called the multiplex PCR reads through MiXCR, storing one row per CDR3 protein. The data show about 58,000 distinct CDR3 sequences, around half seen once.

The genes are TRBV19 and TRBJ1-5, with D uncertain. The receptor's source is a woman aged 25 to 45 with Graves' ophthalmopathy. Sequenced input: blood. CDR3 coding DNA: TGTGCCAGTAGGAAGGGTTGGAATCAGCCCCAGCATTTT. Translated: CASRKGWNQPQHF.